This T cell receptor beta chain originates from a study of CD4 and CD8 cells across lung adenocarcinoma regions. One entry per CDR3 protein, called by TCRdb with MiXCR from the PCR reads. The sample lists under 9,500 distinct CDR3 sequences; approximately 50% were seen once. Donors had localized lung adenocarcinoma, a non-small cell lung cancer. CDR1 and CDR2 from the germline V gene are SGHTA and FQGNSA. The CDR3 runs 17 residues. This receptor was obtained from a female donor with lung adenocarcinoma. The CD4 and CD8 labels of this study may be unreliable. Sequenced input: CD8+ T cells from the margin of a lung tumor. V and J are TRBV7-2 and TRBJ2-1, with 12 bases fitting TRBD2. The J call is in doubt because the DNA end fits TRBJ2-7 better. CDR3 DNA sequence: TGTGCCAGCAGCCCCGCCCGACTAGCGGGAGAACCGCTCGAGCAGTACTTC. This translates into CASSPARLAGEPLEQYF.